This T cell receptor beta chain was obtained from a study of blood T cell repertoires in COVID-19. Clones were sequenced by immunoSEQ multiplex PCR, and TCRdb holds only the in-frame ones, with some missing. The profile shows some 140,000 clones, roughly four fifths of them singletons. The V end was cut by 7 bases, the J end by 4 bases, with 16 bases between. Germline assignment: CDR1 LNHDA and CDR2 SQIVND (reference sequence). The CDR3 consists of 14 residues. This clone was observed a handful of times. The receptor comes from an elderly woman with acute or convalescent COVID-19. The sample was peripheral blood. The rearrangement links TRBV19 to TRBJ1-2; weak D call: TRBD1 (6 bases). As DNA, the CDR3 is TGTGCCAGTACCGACCCAGGGGTTACCTATGGCTACACCTTC. Residues: CASTDPGVTYGYTF.